These 2 T cell receptor beta chains originate from one sample sequenced in a study of tumour-infiltrating T cells in Burkitt lymphoma (dated by TCRdb to about 2020). Library construction relied on the immunoSEQ multiplex PCR assay. TCRdb carries this immuneACCESS record with in-frame sequences only. Its versions omit some clonotypes, under half of them owing to an unresolved V gene in the studies checked, with the rest unexplained. This sample gives 13,000 to 15,000 clones in total; about 33% of them show up just once. The ten most abundant clones make up around 6.5% of the sample. Sequenced input: tumor tissue. These receptors were collected from a human donor with diffuse large B-cell lymphoma.

This clone was counted only a few times. The V and J genes are TRBV6-1 and TRBJ1-1; D not certain. V lost 3 bases and J lost 0, with 11 bases in between. CDR3 length: 15 amino acids. Germline-derived CDR1 and CDR2 are MNHNS and SASEGT. In DNA form, the CDR3 reads TGTGCCAGCAGTGAGTGGGAGGGAGTGAACACTGAAGCTTTCTTT. As protein: CASSEWEGVNTEAFF.

The sample holds a few counts of this clone. The chain is built from TRBV28 and TRBJ2-5, with 7 nucleotides matching TRBD2. Losses at the gene ends were 5 bases for V and 7 bases for J; bases not matched to a gene: 7. Germline V CDR1 and CDR2: MDHEN, SYDVKM. CDR3 length: 13 residues. The CDR3 sequence is CASSRSGIGTQYF. The CDR3, as DNA: TGTGCCAGCAGTCGGAGCGGGATCGGGACCCAGTACTTC.